Below, one T cell receptor (beta chain) is given with its context. What it binds is not known. Other DNA sequences in the sample encode the same CDR3. Per germline, CDR1 MNHEY and CDR2 SVGAGI. This CDR3 spans 15 amino acids. Trimming removed 6 bases from V and 0 bases from J; junction bases left unmatched: 4. This sample is drawn from a study of shared clonotypes between healthy human individuals. Study-wide results and caveats: Generation probabilities of non-shared clonotypes were lower (relative to those shared by all four donors). Larger estimated richness was generally recorded for naive subsets relative to memory subsets.

TCRdb keeps only in-frame clones here, not all; method: immunoSEQ multiplex PCR. This sample has 2 million to 2.5 million clones; approximately 95% occur once, and the top ten carry roughly 0.13%. The source material was naive CD4+ T cells sorted from blood. The subset denotes: CD45RA+ positively selected. The receptor was isolated from a man aged 18-30 years in good health. J is TRBJ2-7 and V is TRBV6-5, with TRBD1 matching 11 bases. The CDR3 reads CASRTGTGGSYEQYF. CDR3 bases: TGTGCCAGCAGGACCGGGACAGGGGGCTCCTACGAGCAGTACTTC.